The 2 T cell receptor beta chains reported below all come from one sample, sequenced in a study of CD8 T cells in ankylosing spondylitis. One entry per CDR3 protein results from TCRdb running MiXCR on the 5' RACE reads. The table includes about 170,000 distinct CDR3 sequences, 15% to 20% detected once. The sample consisted of blood, either unsorted or a sorted T cell fraction (not recorded which). These receptors all come from a male donor with ankylosing spondylitis or in good health (not recorded which).

The chain carries TRBV5-6 and TRBJ2-1; D gene ambiguous. The CDR3 is 12 residues long. Trimming took off 2 bases at V and 9 bases at J, with 9 bases between the two ends. Germline V CDR1 and CDR2: SGHDT, YYEEEE. The CDR3 protein is CASSFPLGEQFF. CDR3 sequence (DNA): TGTGCCAGCAGCTTTCCCCTAGGTGAGCAGTTCTTC.

The CDR3, as DNA: TGTGCCAGTCCCCCCCCTTCGGGGGGTCCCCACGAGCAGTACTTC. This translates into CASPPPSGGPHEQYF. The chain joins TRBV28 to TRBJ2-7; 7 bases agree with TRBD2. CDR1 is MDHEN and CDR2 is SYDVKM in the germline V gene. This CDR3 spans 15 amino acids. V dropped 9 bases and J dropped 5; count of bases not matched to a gene: 16.